A selection of T cell receptor beta chains follows, all from one sample in a study of CD4 T cells in relation to SARS-CoV-2 and coronaviruses. No cognate antigen is known for these TCRs. Data came from immunoSEQ multiplex PCR; TCRdb stores just in-frame clones and leaves some out. The sample holds 20,000 to 25,000 clones, more than 75% seen once. Sequencing was performed on CD4+ T cells from PBMCs, cultured in vitro. The receptors shown here come from a human donor in good health. Both conserved end residues are trimmed from each CDR3. Where a row states a size, it is once, few, many or the class of an expanded clone; other rows omit it.

v_call,clone_size,cdr3_aa
TRBV21-1,-,ASSKDRGRTAGELF
TRBV5-4,-,ASSLGLDSYNEQF
TRBV20-1,-,SASGQGAGETQY
TRBV30,-,AWSVQVSAEAF
TRBV4-2,-,ASSQAGRIEAF
TRBV6-5,-,ASSPTPGGYGYT
TRBV29-1,-,SVERQGSYNEQF
TRBV7-9,-,ASSLAGGFGEQY
TRBV4-1,-,ASSQVPSGYEQY
TRBV12-3/TRBV12-4,-,ASSLARYDTQY
TRBV3-1/TRBV3-2,-,ASSHHGAQGVLETQY
TRBV10-1,-,ASSESRGLKF
TRBV21-1,-,ASSKGRAGAYNEQF
TRBV9,-,ASSPRGSEGNEQF
TRBV10-2,-,ASSESGRDPYEQY
TRBV29-1,-,SVQDRANSPLH
TRBV7-9,once,ASSLVGGGGTGELF
TRBV24-1,-,ATSYGPGILRQPWWGYT
TRBV5-1,-,ASSPRTGREDTQY
TRBV5-1,-,ASSGQGTDTQY
TRBV9,-,ASSRGQYSNQPQH
TRBV9,-,ASSVVGAQYNEQF
TRBV7-2,-,ASSPGTSGGTIDTQY
TRBV2,-,ASGDWENIQY
TRBV27,-,ASSLNRYEQY
TRBV7-2,-,ASSSGQAPYEQY
TRBV5-6,-,ASSPGTSGGAETQY
TRBV19,-,ASSIDLQGMQPQH
TRBV21-1,-,ASSKKRDYSGNTIY
TRBV4-1,-,ASRQGQAINYGYT
TRBV19,once,ASSIDIGYT
TRBV4-1,-,ASSQDNLRAVGGNTIY
TRBV10-3,-,ASGNYEQY
TRBV27,-,ASSRSGTGDFQPQH
TRBV12-3/TRBV12-4,-,ASSLGRQNEQF
TRBV29-1,-,SVTHGYGYT
TRBV4-3,-,ASSQERPYRGTEHEKLF